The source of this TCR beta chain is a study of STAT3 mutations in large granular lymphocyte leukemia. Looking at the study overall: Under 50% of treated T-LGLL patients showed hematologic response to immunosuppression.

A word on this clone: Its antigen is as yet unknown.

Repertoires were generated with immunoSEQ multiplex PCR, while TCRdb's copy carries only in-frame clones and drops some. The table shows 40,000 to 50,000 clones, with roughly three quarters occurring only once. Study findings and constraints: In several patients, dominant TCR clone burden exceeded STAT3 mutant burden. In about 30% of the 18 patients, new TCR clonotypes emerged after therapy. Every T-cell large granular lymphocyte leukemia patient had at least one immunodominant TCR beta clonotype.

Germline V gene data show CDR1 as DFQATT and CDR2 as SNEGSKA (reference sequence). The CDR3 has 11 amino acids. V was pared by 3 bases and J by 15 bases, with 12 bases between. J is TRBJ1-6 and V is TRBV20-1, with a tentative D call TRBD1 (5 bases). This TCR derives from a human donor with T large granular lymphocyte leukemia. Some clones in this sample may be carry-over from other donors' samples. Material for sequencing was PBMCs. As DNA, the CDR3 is TGCAGTGCTAGGGGGGACCTGGGCCTCCACTTT. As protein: CSARGDLGLHF.